This T cell receptor beta chain derives from a study of T cells in Graves' hyperthyroidism and ophthalmopathy. Source material for PBMCs was less than 12 ml fresh peripheral blood. This clonotype was seen a handful of times. This CDR3 spans 15 amino acids. Trimming left V 0 bases short and J 8 bases short, with 16 bases between. Looked up from germline, CDR1 is LGHNA and CDR2 is YNFKEQ. From RNA transcripts, TCR beta CDR3 regions were amplified. HTBI primers were the set used in a first-round RT-PCR of the TCR CDR3. TCRdb recomputed calls from the multiplex PCR reads with MiXCR, one row per CDR3 protein. The sample contains hundreds of thousands of distinct CDR3 sequences, less than 25% of which appear only once.

The sequence derives from a man aged 30 to 45 with Graves' ophthalmopathy. The J gene is TRBJ1-1, the V gene TRBV4-2; no clear D gene. The specimen was blood. The DNA for the CDR3 is TGTGCCAGCAGCCAAGATCAAGGCATCACCACAGAAGCTTTCTTT. Its translation: CASSQDQGITTEAFF.